Following are 23 T cell receptor beta chains from one sample sequenced in a study of OX40 agonist ivuxolimab in advanced cancers. The protocol was immunoSEQ multiplex PCR, while the TCRdb copy is restricted to in-frame clones and leaves out a portion. The sample shows 90,000 to 100,000 clones, around nine tenths of them seen only once. Material: CD4+ or CD8+ T cells sorted from blood, obtained in a trial of the OX40 agonist ivuxolimab. The receptors here all came from an adult with an advanced solid tumor such as melanoma, head and neck, liver or kidney cancer.

The V call is TRBV2, the J call TRBJ1-5; D unresolved. The germline V and J ends were trimmed by 7 bases and 0 bases, with 7 bases remaining between them. Germline CDR1 reads SNHLY; CDR2 reads FYNNEI. This CDR3 is 13 amino acids long. The DNA of the CDR3 is TGTGCCAGCACCGTAAATAGCAATCAGCCCCAGCATTTT. It codes for CASTVNSNQPQHF.

The rearrangement links TRBV27 to TRBJ2-2; TRBD2 matches at 11 bases. The CDR3 is made up of 16 amino acids. V was pared by 6 bases and J by 5 bases, with 8 bases of the junction left unmatched. Germline CDR1 and CDR2: MNHEY and SMNVEV (reference sequence). CDR3 DNA sequence: TGTGCCAGCAGGAAGCCGGCTAGCGGGAGGACCGGGGAGCTGTTTTTT. The encoded protein is CASRKPASGRTGELFF.

The V gene is TRBV6-1, the J gene TRBJ1-1; D ambiguous. The CDR3 spans 13 residues. The V and J ends lost 5 bases and 2 bases respectively, with 9 bases between them. Germline V CDR1 and CDR2: MNHNS, SASEGT. The CDR3 DNA reads as TGTGCCAGCAGTTTAGGGCTCAACACTGAAGCTTTCTTT. Protein product: CASSLGLNTEAFF.

This clone was observed a single time. V and J are TRBV7-2 and TRBJ1-3; a weak D match, TRBD1 (6 bases). Trimming stripped 7 bases from V and 3 bases from J, with 13 bases between. This CDR3 is 14 amino acids long. The V gene's germline CDR1 is SGHTA and CDR2 FQGNSA. The CDR3, as DNA: TGTGCCAGCACTATAGGGGGATTTGGAAACACCATATATTTT. This sequence encodes CASTIGGFGNTIYF.

The V gene is TRBV7-2, the J gene TRBJ2-1; 7 positions match TRBD2. Germline values: CDR1 SGHTA, CDR2 FQGNSA. The length of the CDR3 is 16 residues. V lost 4 bases to trimming and J lost 4 bases; unmatched junction nucleotides: 10. In DNA form, the CDR3 reads TGTGCCAGCAGCTCACCGGGGCTAGCGGTTTACAATGAGCAGTTCTTC. It codes for CASSSPGLAVYNEQFF.

This chain connects TRBV19 to TRBJ2-1; the D is unclear. With 3 bases removed from V and 3 bases from J, the gap between germline ends came to 9 bases. This CDR3 spans 14 amino acids. The germline V gene has CDR1 LNHDA and CDR2 SQIVND (reference sequence). DNA of the CDR3: TGTGCCAGTAGTATCATGGGAAACTACAATGAGCAGTTCTTC. Translating gives CASSIMGNYNEQFF. Full variable domain (remainder filled in from reference TRBV19 and TRBJ2-1): DGGITQSPKYLFRKEGQNVTLSCEQNLNHDAMYWYRQDPGQGLRLIYYSQIVNDFQKGDIAEGYSVSREKKESFPLTVTSAQKNPTAFYLCASSIMGNYNEQFFGPGTRLTVL.

The rearrangement uses TRBV6-5 and TRBJ2-7; possible D gene TRBD2, 6 bases. The CDR3 extends over 15 amino acids. Trimming left V 5 bases short and J 3 bases short, with 17 bases between. Germline CDR1 MNHEY, CDR2 SVGAGI. For the CDR3, the DNA is TGTGCCAGCAGTGCTTCGGGACTTCCAAGCTACGAGCAGTACTTC. Protein sequence: CASSASGLPSYEQYF.

This sequence joins TRBV28 and TRBJ2-1, with D tentatively TRBD2 (6 bases). The CDR3 contains 14 residues. V was pared by 5 bases and J by 4 bases, with 12 bases between. Germline V gene sequence: CDR1 MDHEN, CDR2 SYDVKM. CDR3 sequence: CASSLDGGYNEQFF. The CDR3 nucleotides read TGTGCCAGCAGTCTCGACGGGGGATACAATGAGCAGTTCTTC.

This chain uses TRBV6-5 with TRBJ2-1; perhaps D is TRBD1 or TRBD2 (5 bases each). CDR1 and CDR2 (germline): MNHEY, SVGAGI. CDR3 length equals 15 residues. Trimming shortened V by 6 bases and J by 6 bases, and 18 bases separated the two germline ends. CDR3 sequence reads: CASSKSLPGANEQFF. The CDR3 bases are TGTGCCAGCAGCAAATCCCTCCCCGGGGCCAATGAGCAGTTCTTC.

This clone was observed once. The V gene is TRBV7-2, the J gene TRBJ1-2; a weak D match, TRBD1 (5 bases). V dropped 6 bases and J dropped 0 bases, with 17 bases sitting between them. The length of the CDR3 is 16 residues. CDR1 is SGHTA and CDR2 is FQGNSA in the germline V gene. The CDR3 sequence is CASSTVGAVTNYGYTF. CDR3 in DNA: TGTGCCAGCAGTACAGTAGGGGCCGTAACTAACTATGGCTACACCTTC.

V gene TRBV5-1 combines with J gene TRBJ1-1; D is perhaps TRBD1 (6 bases). Trimming removed 4 bases from V and 11 bases from J, with 24 bases in between. The CDR3 consists of 15 residues. CDR1 is SGHRS and CDR2 is YFSETQ in the germline V gene. The CDR3 coding sequence is TGCGCCAGCAGCCCGCAATCGACAGGAACAACCTTGGCTTTCTTT. It is translated as CASSPQSTGTTLAFF. The full variable domain, in which reference TRBV5-1 and TRBJ1-1 provide the parts outside the CDR3, is KAGVTQTPRYLIKTRGQQVTLSCSPISGHRSVSWYQQTPGQGLQFLFEYFSETQRNKGNFPGRFSGRQFSNSRSEMNVSTLELGDSALYLCASSPQSTGTTLAFFGQGTRLTVV.

This clone came up once. This chain connects TRBV6-1 to TRBJ1-3; the D gene is possibly TRBD1 (5 bases). The germline V and J ends were trimmed by 2 bases and 1 base, with 15 bases remaining between them. The CDR3 loop spans 17 amino acids. Germline CDR1 is MNHNS and CDR2 is SASEGT. As DNA, the CDR3 is TGTGCCAGCAGTGAACGGGCGGTCGGGACTTCTGGAAACACCATATATTTT. Residues: CASSERAVGTSGNTIYF.

This clone was detected once. One end of the junction does not line up with germline, which may come from a read error. The gene calls are TRBV5-1 and TRBJ1-3, with D maybe TRBD1 (5 bases). The CDR3 extends over 15 amino acids. Germline assignment: CDR1 SGHRS and CDR2 YFSETQ. CDR3 residues: CASSLRGVAGNTIYF. DNA for the CDR3: TGTGCCAGCAGCCTTCGAGGGGTGGCTGGAAACACCATATATTTT.

The chain links TRBV4-3 to TRBJ1-3, with TRBD1 identical over 9 bases. The CDR3 has 17 residues. Per the germline V gene, CDR1 is LGHNA and CDR2 is YSLEER. J lost 0 bases, V lost 4 bases, and 7 bases had no gene match. Here the CDR3 DNA reads TGCGCCAGCAGCCGGAACGACAGGGGGAGCTCTGGAAACACCATATATTTT. Translated, it gives CASSRNDRGSSGNTIYF.

This clone was detected only a few times. The chain links TRBV7-9 to TRBJ1-2, with TRBD1 matching 7 bases. V lost 7 bases, J lost 8 bases, and 4 bases stayed unmatched. The germline CDR1 and CDR2 sequences are SEHNR and FQNEAQ (reference sequence). The CDR3 is 11 amino acids. CDR3 amino acids: CASTAQGGYTF. For the CDR3, the DNA is TGTGCCAGCACCGCACAGGGGGGCTACACCTTC.

The rearrangement uses TRBV5-1 and TRBJ2-1, with 7 positions matching TRBD1. Germline V lookup: CDR1 SGHRS, CDR2 YFSETQ. CDR3 size: 14 residues. With 4 bases clipped from V and 5 bases from J, the junction kept 6 bases outside the gene matches. The CDR3 DNA follows: TGCGCCAGCAGCCAGGACAGGCCTGACAATGAGCAGTTCTTC. This codes for CASSQDRPDNEQFF.

V gene TRBV11-2 combines with J gene TRBJ2-5, with 9 bases fitting TRBD2. With 6 bases clipped from V and 1 base from J, the junction kept 6 bases outside the gene matches. The CDR3 is made up of 15 amino acids. In germline, CDR1 is SGHAT, CDR2 FQNNGV. This chain's CDR3 is CASSFSGSPQETQYF. The CDR3 nucleotides read TGTGCCAGCAGTTTTAGCGGGAGCCCCCAAGAGACCCAGTACTTC.

The gene calls are TRBV5-6 and TRBJ2-6; D unclear. Trimming left V 4 bases short and J 0 bases short, with 11 bases between. The CDR3 length is 16 residues. Germline CDR1 reads SGHDT; CDR2 reads YYEEEE. The CDR3 loop reads CASSRIETSGANVLTF. The CDR3 DNA follows: TGTGCCAGCAGCCGAATAGAGACCTCTGGGGCCAACGTCCTGACTTTC.

The J gene is TRBJ2-3, the V gene TRBV7-2; 8 bases are shared with TRBD2. Germline V CDR1 and CDR2: SGHTA, FQGNSA. The V gene end was trimmed by 3 bases and the J gene end by 5 bases; junction bases not matched to a gene: 7. The CDR3 loop spans 15 amino acids. CDR3 DNA sequence: TGTGCCAGCAGCTTTTCCAGCGGGAGAAGAGATACGCAGTATTTT. Residues: CASSFSSGRRDTQYF.

The chain employs TRBV7-3 and TRBJ2-1, with a possible D match to TRBD2 (6 bases). The CDR3 has 15 amino acids. V shed 2 bases and J shed 4 bases, with 12 bases lying between them. CDR1 is SGHTA and CDR2 is FQGTGA in the germline V gene. As DNA, the CDR3 is TGTGCCAGCAGCTTAGTAGCGGTCGCTTACAATGAGCAGTTCTTC. This codes for CASSLVAVAYNEQFF.

This sequence joins TRBV6-5 and TRBJ2-5; TRBD1 aligns across 9 bases. Trimming removed 2 bases from V and 6 bases from J; junction bases left unmatched: 10. The germline V gene encodes CDR1 MNHEY and CDR2 SVGAGI. CDR3 length equals 16 residues. The DNA of the CDR3 is TGTGCCAGCAGTTACCCGACAGGGGGTAATCAGAAGACCCAGTACTTC. It is translated as CASSYPTGGNQKTQYF.

This chain connects TRBV5-6 to TRBJ2-7, with D possibly TRBD1 on 5 matching bases. The CDR3 sequence is 14 residues long. V gave up 3 bases and J gave up 0 bases, with 10 bases separating them. Germline V gene sequence: CDR1 SGHDT, CDR2 YYEEEE. The CDR3, as DNA: TGTGCCAGCAGCTCGACAGATACCTCCTACGAGCAGTACTTC. Protein product: CASSSTDTSYEQYF. The full variable domain, in which reference TRBV5-6 and TRBJ2-7 provide the parts outside the CDR3, is DAGVTQSPTHLIKTRGQQVTLRCSPKSGHDTVSWYQQALGQGPQFIFQYYEEEERQRGNFPDRFSGHQFPNYSSELNVNALLLGDSALYLCASSSTDTSYEQYFGPGTRLTVT.

The chain has TRBV29-1 and TRBJ1-1; D remains ambiguous. The V end lost 7 bases, the J end lost 1 base, and 13 bases lay between the germline ends. Germline values: CDR1 SQVTM, CDR2 ANQGSEA. The CDR3 sequence is 13 residues long. For the CDR3, the DNA is TGCAGCGCATGGGAAGGAAGGAACACTGAAGCTTTCTTT. This encodes CSAWEGRNTEAFF.